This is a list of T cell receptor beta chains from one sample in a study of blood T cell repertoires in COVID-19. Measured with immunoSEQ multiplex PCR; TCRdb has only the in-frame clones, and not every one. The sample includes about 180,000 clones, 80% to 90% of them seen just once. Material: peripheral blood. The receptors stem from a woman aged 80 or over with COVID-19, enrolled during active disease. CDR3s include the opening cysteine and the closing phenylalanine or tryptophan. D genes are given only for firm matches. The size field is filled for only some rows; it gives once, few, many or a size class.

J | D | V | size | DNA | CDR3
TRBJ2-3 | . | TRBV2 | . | TGTGCCAGCACGTTGGGGGGTTACACAGATACGCAGTATTTT | CASTLGGYTDTQYF
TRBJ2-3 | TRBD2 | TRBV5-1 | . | TGCGCCAGCAGCTTGGGACTAGCGGGAGGCGAGGGCACAGATACGCAGTATTTT | CASSLGLAGGEGTDTQYF
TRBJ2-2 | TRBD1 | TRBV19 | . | TGTGCCAGTAGCCTGACAGGGCCCACCGGGGAGCTGTTTTTT | CASSLTGPTGELFF
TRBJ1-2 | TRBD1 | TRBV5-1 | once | TGCGCCAGCAGCTTGGGGGGGACAGGTCGGTATGGCTACACCTTC | CASSLGGTGRYGYTF
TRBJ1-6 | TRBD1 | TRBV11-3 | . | TGTGCCAGCAGCCCCACCTGGCGGGACAGCCGAGATGTAGCCCTCCACTTT | CASSPTWRDSRDVALHF
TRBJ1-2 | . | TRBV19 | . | TGTGCCAGTAGTATCCCGGGGGCTAACTATGGCTACACCTTC | CASSIPGANYGYTF
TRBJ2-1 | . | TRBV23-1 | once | TGCGCCAGCAGTCAATCGAGAGTCTCCTACAATGAGCAGTTCTTC | CASSQSRVSYNEQFF
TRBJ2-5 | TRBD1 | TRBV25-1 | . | TGTGCCAGCAGCCAGACAGGGGCGGGGGAGACCCAGTACTTC | CASSQTGAGETQYF
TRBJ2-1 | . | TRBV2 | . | TGTGCCAGCAGTGAGACAGCGAACTCCTACAATGAGCAGTTCTTC | CASSETANSYNEQFF
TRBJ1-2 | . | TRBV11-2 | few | TGTGCCAGCAGCCTGAACAGGGTCGACTACACCTTC | CASSLNRVDYTF
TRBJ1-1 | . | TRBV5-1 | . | TGCGCCAGCAGCGTAAAAGTCCCAGGGATTGAAGCTTTCTTT | CASSVKVPGIEAFF
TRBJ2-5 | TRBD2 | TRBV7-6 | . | TGTGCCAGCGGGGTCGGGGCTAGCGGGGGCCCACAAGAGACCCAGTACTTC | CASGVGASGGPQETQYF
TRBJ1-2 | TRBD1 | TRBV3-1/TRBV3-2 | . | TGTGCCAGCAGCCAAGTGGACAGGGGTAACTATGGCTACACCTTC | CASSQVDRGNYGYTF
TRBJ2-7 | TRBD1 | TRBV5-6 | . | TGTGCCAGCCCCCCGCAGGACAGGGGGCTAGGCTCCTACGAGCAGTACTTC | CASPPQDRGLGSYEQYF
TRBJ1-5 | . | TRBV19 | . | TGTGCCAGTAGTCTTACTTCCCCTCGGGATCAGCCCCAGCATTTT | CASSLTSPRDQPQHF
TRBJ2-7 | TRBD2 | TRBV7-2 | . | TGTGCCAGCAGCTTAGGGACTAGCGGCGTCGAGCAGTACTTC | CASSLGTSGVEQYF
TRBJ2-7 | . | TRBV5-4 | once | TGTGCCAGCAGCTTACAGGGTCTGCGAACCCTAAGGGGGACCTACGAGCAGTACTTC | CASSLQGLRTLRGTYEQYF
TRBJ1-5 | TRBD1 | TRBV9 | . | TGTGCCAGCAGCGATCGGGACAGCTATCAGCCCCAGCATTTT | CASSDRDSYQPQHF
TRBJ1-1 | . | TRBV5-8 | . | TGTGCCAGCAGCTTGGGGACAGTCAGCCAGGGCGAAGCTTTCTTT | CASSLGTVSQGEAFF
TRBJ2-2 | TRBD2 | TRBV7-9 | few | TGTGCCAGCAGCCTAAATTTAGCGGGAGAGGGTTCCGGGGAGCTGTTTTTT | CASSLNLAGEGSGELFF
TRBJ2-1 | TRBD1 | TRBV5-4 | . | TGTGCCAGCAGCTTAAACAGGGGTTCGGCCCTGATCTTC | CASSLNRGSALIF
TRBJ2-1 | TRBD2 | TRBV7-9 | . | TGTGCCAGCAGCCAGGGACTAGCGGGGGGTGAGCAGTTCTTC | CASSQGLAGGEQFF
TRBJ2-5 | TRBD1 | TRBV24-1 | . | TGTGCCACCAGTGAGCCCGGGACAGGTGGGGAGACCCAGTACTTC | CATSEPGTGGETQYF
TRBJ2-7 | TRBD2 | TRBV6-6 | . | TGTGCCAGCAGTTACTGGGCGCGGGAGGGCTACGAGCAGTACTTC | CASSYWAREGYEQYF
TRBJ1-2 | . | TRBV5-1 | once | TGCGCCAGCAGCGAGGGAGGCAGTAACTATGGCTACACCTTC | CASSEGGSNYGYTF
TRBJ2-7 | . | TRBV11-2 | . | TGTGCCAGCAGCTTACTCCGAGGGAGCCACGAGCAGTACTTC | CASSLLRGSHEQYF
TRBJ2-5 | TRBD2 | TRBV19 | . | TGTGCCAGTAGTAAGGGACTAGCGGGGGGCGGGTCGGTAGAGACCCAGTACTTC | CASSKGLAGGGSVETQYF
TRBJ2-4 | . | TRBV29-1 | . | TGCAGCGTTGAAGGGAGGGTGGGAAACATTCAGTACTTC | CSVEGRVGNIQYF
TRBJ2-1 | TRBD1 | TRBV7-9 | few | TGTGCCAGCAGTCGCTGGGACAGGGGTGTTCATGAGCAGTTCTTC | CASSRWDRGVHEQFF
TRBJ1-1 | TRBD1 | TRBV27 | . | TGTGCCAGCCAGACAGGGTGGCGCACTGAAGCTTTCTTT | CASQTGWRTEAFF
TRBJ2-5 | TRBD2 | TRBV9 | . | TGTGCCAGCAGCGTAGGGCTAGCGGGGGGGGAGACCCAGTACTTC | CASSVGLAGGETQYF
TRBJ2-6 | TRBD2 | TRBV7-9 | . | TGTGCCAGCAGCTTATCCTCTAGCGGACTGTCTGGGGCCAACGTCCTGACTTTC | CASSLSSSGLSGANVLTF
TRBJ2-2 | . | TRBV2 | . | TGTGCCAGCAGATCCATGGGGGAGCTGTTTTTT | CASRSMGELFF
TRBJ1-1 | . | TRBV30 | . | TGTGCCCGCCGGGACACCCTGAACACTGAAGCTTTCTTT | CARRDTLNTEAFF
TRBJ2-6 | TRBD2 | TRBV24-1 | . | TGTGCCACCAGTGAGGTCGGGGGGGGAGCTACGAACTCTGGGGCCAACGTCCTGACTTTC | CATSEVGGGATNSGANVLTF
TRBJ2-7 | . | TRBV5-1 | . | TGCGCCAGACAGCGCTTGGAAGTCGGGAAGTACTTC | CARQRLEVGKYF
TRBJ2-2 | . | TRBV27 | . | TGTGCCAGCAGTTTCACAGTGGTAGGGGAGCTGTTTTTT | CASSFTVVGELFF
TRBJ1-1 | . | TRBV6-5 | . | TGTGCCAGCATTCCTCCTCCGCTCCGGGGAAGTAGGGCTTTCTTT | CASIPPPLRGSRAFF
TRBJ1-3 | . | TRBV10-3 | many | TGTGCCATCAGTCCATCAGGCCGCTCTGGAAACACCATATATTTT | CAISPSGRSGNTIYF
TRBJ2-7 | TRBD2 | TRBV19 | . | TGTGCCAGTAGTATTGCGGGAGGATTCAGCGAGCAGTACTTC | CASSIAGGFSEQYF
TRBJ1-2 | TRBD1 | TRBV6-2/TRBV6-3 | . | TGTGCCAGCAGTTACGGGGGACAGAACTATGGCTACACCTTC | CASSYGGQNYGYTF